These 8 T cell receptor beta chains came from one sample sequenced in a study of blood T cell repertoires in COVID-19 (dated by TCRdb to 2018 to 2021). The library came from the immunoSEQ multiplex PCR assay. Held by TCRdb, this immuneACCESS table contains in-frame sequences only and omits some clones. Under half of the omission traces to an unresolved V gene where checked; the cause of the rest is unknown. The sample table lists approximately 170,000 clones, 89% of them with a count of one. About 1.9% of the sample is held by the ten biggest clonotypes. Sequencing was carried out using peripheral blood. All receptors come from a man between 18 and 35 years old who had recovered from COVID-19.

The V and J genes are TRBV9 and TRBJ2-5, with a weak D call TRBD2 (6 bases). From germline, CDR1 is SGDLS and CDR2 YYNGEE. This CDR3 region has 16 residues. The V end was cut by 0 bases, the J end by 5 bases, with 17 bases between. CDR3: CASSVAVAGFQETQYF. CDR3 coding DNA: TGTGCCAGCAGCGTAGCGGTCGCGGGGTTTCAGGAGACCCAGTACTTC.

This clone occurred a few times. The CDR3 DNA reads TGCAGCGTTGACCAAGGGACACTGAACACCGGGGAGCTGTTTTTT. Protein: CSVDQGTLNTGELFF. The rearrangement links TRBV29-1 to TRBJ2-2; TRBD1 is a possible D gene (6 bases). Germline V lookup: CDR1 SQVTM, CDR2 ANQGSEA. CDR3 length: 15 residues. Trimming stripped 3 bases from V and 1 base from J, with 12 bases between.

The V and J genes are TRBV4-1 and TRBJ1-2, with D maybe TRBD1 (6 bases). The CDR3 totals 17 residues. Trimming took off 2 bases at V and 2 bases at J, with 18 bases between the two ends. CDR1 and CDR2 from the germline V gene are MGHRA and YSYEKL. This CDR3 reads CASSQRLGATVNYGYTF. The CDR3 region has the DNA TGCGCCAGCAGCCAAAGATTGGGGGCAACAGTGAACTATGGCTACACCTTC.

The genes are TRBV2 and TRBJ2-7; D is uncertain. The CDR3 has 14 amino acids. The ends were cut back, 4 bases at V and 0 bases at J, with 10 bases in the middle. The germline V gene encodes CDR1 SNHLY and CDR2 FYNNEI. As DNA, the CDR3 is TGTGCCAGCAGTGGACAAGCCCTCTCCTACGAGCAGTACTTC. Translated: CASSGQALSYEQYF.

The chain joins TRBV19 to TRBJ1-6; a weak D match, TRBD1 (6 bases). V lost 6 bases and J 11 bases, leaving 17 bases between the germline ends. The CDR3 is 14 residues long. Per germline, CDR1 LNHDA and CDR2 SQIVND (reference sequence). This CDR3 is CASSPVGGYTPLHF. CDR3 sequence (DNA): TGTGCCAGTAGCCCTGTTGGGGGCTATACACCCCTCCACTTT.

CDR3 sequence reads: CASSMLASGATDTQYF. The CDR3 DNA reads as TGTGCCAGTAGTATGTTGGCTAGCGGGGCCACAGATACGCAGTATTTT. The chain recombines TRBV19 with TRBJ2-3; 9 nucleotides line up with TRBD2. The germline V gene encodes CDR1 LNHDA and CDR2 SQIVND (reference sequence). Unmatched junction bases numbered 6, after V lost 3 bases and J lost 2 bases. CDR3 length equals 16 residues.

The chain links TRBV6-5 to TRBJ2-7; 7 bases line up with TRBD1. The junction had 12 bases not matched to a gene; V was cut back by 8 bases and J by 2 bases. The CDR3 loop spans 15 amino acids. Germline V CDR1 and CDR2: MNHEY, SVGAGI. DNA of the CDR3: TGTGCCAGCGGGACCCTCGGGACAGCTACCTACGAGCAGTACTTC. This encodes CASGTLGTATYEQYF.

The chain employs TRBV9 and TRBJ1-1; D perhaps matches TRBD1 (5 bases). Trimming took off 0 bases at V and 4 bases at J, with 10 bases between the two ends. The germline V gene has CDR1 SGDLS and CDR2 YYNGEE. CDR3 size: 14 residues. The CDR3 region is CASSVAGGGTEAFF. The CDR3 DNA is TGTGCCAGCAGCGTAGCAGGCGGGGGCACTGAAGCTTTCTTT.